The entry below gives a single T cell receptor beta chain sequence along with its context. These data are taken from a study of OX40 agonist ivuxolimab in advanced cancers. From germline, CDR1 is SGHRS and CDR2 YFSETQ. The V gene lost 9 bases and the J gene lost 2 bases, with 14 bases spanning the gap. The CDR3 runs to 13 residues. The protocol was immunoSEQ multiplex PCR, while the TCRdb copy is restricted to in-frame clones and leaves out a portion. The sample contains tens of thousands of clones, approximately 83% of which appear only once. The chain recombines TRBV5-1 with TRBJ1-1; the D gene is possibly TRBD1 (5 bases). Here the sequenced sample was CD4+ or CD8+ T cells sorted from blood, taken in a trial of the OX40 agonist ivuxolimab. The source is an adult with an advanced solid tumor such as melanoma, head and neck, liver or kidney cancer. CDR3 bases: TGCGCCAACGTGGGGGTTACAAACACTGAAGCTTTCTTT. Its protein product is CANVGVTNTEAFF. Full variable domain (missing parts from reference TRBV5-1 and TRBJ1-1): KAGVTQTPRYLIKTRGQQVTLSCSPISGHRSVSWYQQTPGQGLQFLFEYFSETQRNKGNFPGRFSGRQFSNSRSEMNVSTLELGDSALYLCANVGVTNTEAFFGQGTRLTVV.